The 13 T cell receptor beta chains in this list originate from one sample, sequenced in a study of blood T cell repertoires in COVID-19. Method: immunoSEQ multiplex PCR; TCRdb's copy keeps in-frame clones and lacks some. Among about 77,000 clones listed, 90% were seen once. Sequences were obtained from peripheral blood. These receptors all come from a woman of 80 years or more with active or convalescent COVID-19.

This clone was seen just once. V and J are TRBV4-1 and TRBJ1-2; D gene ambiguous. V lost 4 bases, J lost 3 bases, and 9 bases lay in between. This CDR3 contains 13 residues. The germline gives CDR1 MGHRA, CDR2 YSYEKL. The chain's CDR3 is CASSLAGDYGYTF. CDR3 nucleotides: TGCGCCAGCAGCCTGGCGGGTGACTATGGCTACACCTTC.

The V call is TRBV5-4, the J call TRBJ2-7; maybe TRBD2 (6 bases). Trimming removed 0 bases at V and 3 bases at J, with 10 bases between. CDR1 and CDR2 from the germline V gene are SGHNT and YYREEE (reference sequence). The CDR3 has 14 amino acids. CDR3 protein: CASSLGRGGYEQYF. As DNA, the CDR3 is TGTGCCAGCAGCTTGGGGCGGGGTGGCTACGAGCAGTACTTC.

This clone was seen once. The CDR3 DNA reads as TGTGCCAGCAGTCCAGGGGGCTCTGGAAACACCATATATTTT. Amino acid sequence: CASSPGGSGNTIYF. V usage is TRBV6-6 and J usage is TRBJ1-3; 7 bases map to TRBD1. The CDR3 is 14 residues long. Germline CDR1 MNHNY, CDR2 SVGAGI (reference sequence). V lost 5 bases and J lost 0; bases outside the gene matches: 1.

The rearrangement links TRBV21-1 to TRBJ1-1; TRBD1 is the table's D call and was not checked against the DNA. TRBV21-1 is designated a pseudogene. This CDR3 is 16 amino acids long. This CDR3 reads CASSKEGTGENTEAFF. The DNA for the CDR3 is TGTGCCAGCAGCAAAGAGGGGACAGGTGAGAACACTGAAGCTTTCTTT.

This chain joins TRBV28 and TRBJ2-3, with 14 bases lining up with TRBD2. The CDR3 length is 16 residues. In germline, CDR1 is MDHEN, CDR2 SYDVKM. Trimming at V came to 6 bases and at J to 11 bases, leaving 13 bases not matched to a gene. This CDR3 reads CASRRGTGTSGGVQYF. The CDR3 region has the DNA TGTGCCAGCAGACGGGGAACCGGGACTAGCGGGGGAGTGCAGTATTTT.

This chain uses TRBV27 with TRBJ1-2; D is possibly TRBD1 (5 bases). The CDR3 runs 17 residues. The V end lost 0 bases, the J end lost 4 bases, and 18 bases lay between the germline ends. The germline V gene encodes CDR1 MNHEY and CDR2 SMNVEV (reference sequence). The CDR3 loop is CASSLSGRGPQSYGYTF. In DNA form, the CDR3 reads TGTGCCAGCAGTTTATCGGGGAGGGGCCCCCAGAGCTATGGCTACACCTTC.

This clone was found a few times. The chain couples TRBV24-1 to TRBJ1-3; D is undetermined. There are 15 residues in the CDR3. V was clipped by 2 bases and J by 0 bases, with 7 bases between them. Germline-derived CDR1 and CDR2 are KGHDR and SFDVKD. CDR3 in DNA: TGTGCCACCAGTGATTCATCTATCTCTGGAAACACCATATATTTT. Translation: CATSDSSISGNTIYF.

This sequence joins TRBV30 and TRBJ1-2; perhaps TRBD1 as D (5 bases). This CDR3 region has 13 residues. The germline V gene has CDR1 GTSNPN and CDR2 SVGIG (reference sequence). The V end was cut by 4 bases, the J end by 1 base, with 10 bases between. CDR3 sequence reads: CAWNPTVNYGYTF. In nucleotides, the CDR3 is TGTGCCTGGAACCCGACAGTTAACTATGGCTACACCTTC.

The chain couples TRBV7-2 to TRBJ2-5, with TRBD1 identical over 8 bases. V was pared by 5 bases and J by 5 bases, with 13 bases of the junction left unmatched. CDR3 length: 16 amino acids. In germline, CDR1 is SGHTA, CDR2 FQGNSA. The CDR3 reads CASSRHPMDRAETQYF. CDR3 DNA: TGTGCCAGCAGCCGCCATCCCATGGACAGGGCGGAGACCCAGTACTTC.

The genes are TRBV28 and TRBJ1-6; 7 bases agree with TRBD1. Germline CDR1 and CDR2: MDHEN and SYDVKM. V dropped 5 bases and J dropped 9; count of bases not matched to a gene: 16. CDR3 length equals 17 residues. This CDR3 reads CASSPSLATGASSPLHF. CDR3 in DNA: TGTGCCAGCAGTCCCTCCCTGGCCACAGGGGCCTCTTCACCCCTCCACTTT.

J is TRBJ1-1 and V is TRBV30; maybe TRBD1 (5 bases). This CDR3 is built from 11 residues. Germline CDR1 is GTSNPN and CDR2 is SVGIG (reference sequence). The CDR3 DNA sequence: TGTGCTGCGGACACGAACACTGAAGCTTTCTTT. Residues: CAADTNTEAFF.

The chain couples TRBV5-8 to TRBJ1-5, with D unresolved. The CDR3 runs 13 residues. Germline-derived CDR1 and CDR2 are SGHTS and YDEGEE. Trimming removed 0 bases at V and 7 bases at J, with 8 bases between. The CDR3 sequence: CASSLEPFQPQHF. CDR3 nucleotide sequence: TGTGCCAGCAGCTTGGAGCCATTCCAGCCCCAGCATTTT.

Notes on this clone: The same CDR3 can be traced to other DNA sequences in this sample. The rearrangement uses TRBV7-2 and TRBJ1-1, with 8 bases lining up with TRBD1. Germline CDR1 SGHTA, CDR2 FQGNSA. The CDR3 totals 13 residues. With V trimmed by 3 bases and J by 5 bases, 2 bases remained unmatched. CDR3 in DNA: TGTGCCAGCAGCTTGGACAGGGTTACTGAAGCTTTCTTT. Protein: CASSLDRVTEAFF.